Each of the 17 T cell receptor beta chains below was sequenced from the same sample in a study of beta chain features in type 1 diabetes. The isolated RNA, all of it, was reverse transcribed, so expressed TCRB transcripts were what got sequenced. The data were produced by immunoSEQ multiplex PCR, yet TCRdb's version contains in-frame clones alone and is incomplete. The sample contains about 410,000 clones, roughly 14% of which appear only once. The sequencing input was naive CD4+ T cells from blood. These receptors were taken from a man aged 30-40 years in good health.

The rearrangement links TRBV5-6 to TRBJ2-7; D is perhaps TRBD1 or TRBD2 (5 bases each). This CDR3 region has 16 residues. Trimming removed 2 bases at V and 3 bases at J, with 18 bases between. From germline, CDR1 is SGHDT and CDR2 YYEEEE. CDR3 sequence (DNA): TGTGCCAGCAGCTTCTACGGGGCGACTCCCGGCTACGAGCAGTACTTC. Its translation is CASSFYGATPGYEQYF.

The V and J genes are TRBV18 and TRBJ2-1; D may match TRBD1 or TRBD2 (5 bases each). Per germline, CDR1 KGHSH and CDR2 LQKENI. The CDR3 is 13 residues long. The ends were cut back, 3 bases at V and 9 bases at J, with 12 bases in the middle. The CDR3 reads CASSPQGEGEQFF. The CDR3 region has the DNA TGTGCCAGCTCACCTCAGGGAGAGGGTGAGCAGTTCTTC.

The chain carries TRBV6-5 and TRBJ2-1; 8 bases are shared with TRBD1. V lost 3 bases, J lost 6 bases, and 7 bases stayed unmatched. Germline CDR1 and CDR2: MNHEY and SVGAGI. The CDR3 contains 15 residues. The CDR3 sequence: CASSYLIQGGNEQFF. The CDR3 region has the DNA TGTGCCAGCAGTTATCTCATACAGGGGGGCAATGAGCAGTTCTTC.

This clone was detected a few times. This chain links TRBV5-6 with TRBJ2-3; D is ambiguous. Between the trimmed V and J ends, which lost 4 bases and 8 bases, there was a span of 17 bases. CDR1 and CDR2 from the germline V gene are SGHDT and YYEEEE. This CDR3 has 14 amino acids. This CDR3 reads CASSHPSATRTQYF. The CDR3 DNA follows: TGTGCCAGCAGCCACCCCAGCGCCACACGTACGCAGTATTTT.

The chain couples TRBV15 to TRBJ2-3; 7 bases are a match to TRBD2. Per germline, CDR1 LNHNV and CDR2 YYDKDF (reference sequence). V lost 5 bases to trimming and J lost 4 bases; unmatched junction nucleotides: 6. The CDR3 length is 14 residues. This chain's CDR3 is CATSRGLSADTQYF. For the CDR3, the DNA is TGTGCCACCAGCCGGGGACTATCGGCAGATACGCAGTATTTT. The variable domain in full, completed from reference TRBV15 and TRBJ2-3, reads DAMVIQNPRYQVTQFGKPVTLSCSQTLNHNVMYWYQQKSSQAPKLLFHYYDKDFNNEADTPDNFQSRRPNTSFCFLDIRSPGLGDTAMYLCATSRGLSADTQYFGPGTRLTVL.

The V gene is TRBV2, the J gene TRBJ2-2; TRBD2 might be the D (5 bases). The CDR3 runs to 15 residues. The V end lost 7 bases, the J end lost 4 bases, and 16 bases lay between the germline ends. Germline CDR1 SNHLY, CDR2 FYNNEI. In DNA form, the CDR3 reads TGTGCCAGCATACCCCGCGGGCTGAGCACCGGGGAGCTGTTTTTT. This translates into CASIPRGLSTGELFF.

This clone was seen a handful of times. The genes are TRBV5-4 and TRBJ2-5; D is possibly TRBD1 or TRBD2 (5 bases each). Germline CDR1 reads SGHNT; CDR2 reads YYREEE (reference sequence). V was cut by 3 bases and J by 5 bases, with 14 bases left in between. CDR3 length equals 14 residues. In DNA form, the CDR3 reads TGTGCCAGCAGCTCCGGAGGATGGGGGGAGACCCAGTACTTC. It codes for CASSSGGWGETQYF.

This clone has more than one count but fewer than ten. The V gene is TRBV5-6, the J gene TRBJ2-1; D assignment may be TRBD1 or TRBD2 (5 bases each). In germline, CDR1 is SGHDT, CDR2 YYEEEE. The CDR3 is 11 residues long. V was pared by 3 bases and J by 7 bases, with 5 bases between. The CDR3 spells CASSWGNEQFF. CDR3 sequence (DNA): TGTGCCAGCAGCTGGGGGAATGAGCAGTTCTTC. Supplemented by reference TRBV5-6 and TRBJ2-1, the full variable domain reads DAGVTQSPTHLIKTRGQQVTLRCSPKSGHDTVSWYQQALGQGPQFIFQYYEEEERQRGNFPDRFSGHQFPNYSSELNVNALLLGDSALYLCASSWGNEQFFGPGTRLTVL.

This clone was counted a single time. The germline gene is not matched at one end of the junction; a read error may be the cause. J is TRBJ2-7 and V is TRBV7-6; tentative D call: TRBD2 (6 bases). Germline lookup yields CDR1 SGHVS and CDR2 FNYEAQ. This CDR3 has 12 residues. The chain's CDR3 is CASSADRGLLGF. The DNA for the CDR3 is TGTGCCAGCAGCGCCGACCGGGGACTCCTAGGTTTC.

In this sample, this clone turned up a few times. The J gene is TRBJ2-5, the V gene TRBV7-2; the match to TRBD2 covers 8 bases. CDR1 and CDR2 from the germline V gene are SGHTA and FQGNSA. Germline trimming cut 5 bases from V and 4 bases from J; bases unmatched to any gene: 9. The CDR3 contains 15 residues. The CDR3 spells CASSDSGTSPETQYF. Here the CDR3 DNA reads TGTGCCAGCAGCGACAGCGGGACTAGTCCAGAGACCCAGTACTTC.

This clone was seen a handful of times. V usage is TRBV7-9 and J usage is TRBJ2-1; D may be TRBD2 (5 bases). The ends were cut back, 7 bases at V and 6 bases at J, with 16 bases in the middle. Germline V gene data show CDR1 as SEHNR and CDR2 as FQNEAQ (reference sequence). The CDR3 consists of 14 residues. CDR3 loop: CASTLLGGSNEQFF. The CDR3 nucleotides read TGTGCCAGCACCCTTTTAGGTGGGAGCAATGAGCAGTTCTTC.

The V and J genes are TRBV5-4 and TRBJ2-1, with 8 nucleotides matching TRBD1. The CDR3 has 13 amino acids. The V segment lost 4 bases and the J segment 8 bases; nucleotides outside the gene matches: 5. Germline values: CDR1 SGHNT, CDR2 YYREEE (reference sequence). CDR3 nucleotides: TGTGCCAGCAGCCTCGACAGGGGCGATGAGCAGTTCTTC. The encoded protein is CASSLDRGDEQFF.

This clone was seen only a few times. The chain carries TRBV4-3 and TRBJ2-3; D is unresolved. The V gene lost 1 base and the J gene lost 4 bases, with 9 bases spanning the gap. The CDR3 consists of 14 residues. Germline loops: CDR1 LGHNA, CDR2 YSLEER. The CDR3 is CASSQALPPDTQYF. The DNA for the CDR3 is TGCGCCAGCAGCCAAGCTCTACCTCCAGATACGCAGTATTTT.

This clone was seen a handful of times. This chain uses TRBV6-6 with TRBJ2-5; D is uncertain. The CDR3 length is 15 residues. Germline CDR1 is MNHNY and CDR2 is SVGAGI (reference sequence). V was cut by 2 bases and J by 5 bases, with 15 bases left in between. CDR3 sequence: CASSYPGLGVETQYF. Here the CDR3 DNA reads TGTGCCAGCAGTTACCCCGGTCTGGGTGTGGAGACCCAGTACTTC.

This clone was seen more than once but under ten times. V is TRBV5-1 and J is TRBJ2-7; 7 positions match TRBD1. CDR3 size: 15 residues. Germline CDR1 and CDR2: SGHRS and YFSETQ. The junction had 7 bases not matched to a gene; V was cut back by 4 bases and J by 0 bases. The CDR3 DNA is TGCGCCAGCAGCGAGGGACAGTATTCCTCCTACGAGCAGTACTTC. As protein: CASSEGQYSSYEQYF. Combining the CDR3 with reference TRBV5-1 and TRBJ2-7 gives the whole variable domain KAGVTQTPRYLIKTRGQQVTLSCSPISGHRSVSWYQQTPGQGLQFLFEYFSETQRNKGNFPGRFSGRQFSNSRSEMNVSTLELGDSALYLCASSEGQYSSYEQYFGPGTRLTVT.

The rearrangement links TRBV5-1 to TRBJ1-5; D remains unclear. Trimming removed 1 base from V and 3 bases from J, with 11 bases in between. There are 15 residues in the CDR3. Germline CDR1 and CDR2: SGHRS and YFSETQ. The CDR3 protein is CASSLLGGYNQPQHF. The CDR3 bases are TGCGCCAGCAGCTTGCTCGGTGGTTACAATCAGCCCCAGCATTTT.

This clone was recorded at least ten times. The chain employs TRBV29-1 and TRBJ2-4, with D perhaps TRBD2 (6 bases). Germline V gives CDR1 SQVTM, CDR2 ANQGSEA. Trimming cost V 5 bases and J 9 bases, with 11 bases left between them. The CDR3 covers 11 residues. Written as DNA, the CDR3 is TGCAGCGTTCCGGGACTGGCCATTCAGTACTTC. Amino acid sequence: CSVPGLAIQYF.